These 5 T cell receptor beta chains were sequenced from one sample in a study of blood T cell repertoires in COVID-19. Assay used: immunoSEQ multiplex PCR; TCRdb lists only in-frame clones, some missing. The sample yields about 280,000 clones, about 80% seen once. The sequenced sample was peripheral blood. These receptors all come from a woman aged 50 to 60 who had recovered from COVID-19.

The rearrangement uses TRBV7-3 and TRBJ2-7; D is unclear. This CDR3 has 15 residues. The germline V gene has CDR1 SGHTA and CDR2 FQGTGA. Trimming cost V 2 bases and J 0 bases, with 11 bases left between them. The chain's CDR3 is CASSLSTGSSYEQYF. The CDR3 DNA reads TGTGCCAGCAGCTTATCTACCGGGTCCTCCTACGAGCAGTACTTC. Full variable domain (rest looked up from reference TRBV7-3 and TRBJ2-7): GAGVSQTPSNKVTEKGKYVELRCDPISGHTALYWYRQSLGQGPEFLIYFQGTGAADDSGLPNDRFFAVRPEGSVSTLKIQRTERGDSAVYLCASSLSTGSSYEQYFGPGTRLTVT.

V usage is TRBV30 and J usage is TRBJ2-3; 10 bases line up with TRBD1. This CDR3 spans 14 amino acids. Germline V CDR1 and CDR2: GTSNPN, SVGIG (reference sequence). V lost 3 bases, J lost 4 bases, and 4 bases stayed unmatched. CDR3: CAWREGQGSDTQYF. The CDR3 DNA is TGTGCCTGGAGAGAGGGACAGGGGTCAGATACGCAGTATTTT.

CDR3 nucleotide sequence: TGTGCCAGCAGTGATGTAAGACAGGGGACTTATAGCAATCAGCCCCAGCATTTT. Translation gives CASSDVRQGTYSNQPQHF. The chain joins TRBV6-1 to TRBJ1-5, with 8 bases lining up with TRBD1. V was pared by 3 bases and J by 0 bases, with 10 bases of the junction left unmatched. Germline V gene data show CDR1 as MNHNS and CDR2 as SASEGT. The length of the CDR3 is 18 residues.

The chain is built from TRBV28 and TRBJ2-2; TRBD2 matches 13 bases. The ends lost 2 bases at V and 4 bases at J; junction bases unmatched: 4. In germline, CDR1 is MDHEN, CDR2 SYDVKM. This CDR3 comprises 17 residues. This CDR3 is CASSLVGLAGATGELFF. CDR3 nucleotide sequence: TGTGCCAGCAGTTTAGTCGGACTAGCGGGAGCCACCGGGGAGCTGTTTTTT.

The CDR3 protein is CASSETLARSNTGELFF. CDR3 coding DNA: TGTGCCAGCAGTGAAACCCTGGCCAGATCCAACACCGGGGAGCTGTTTTTT. The genes are TRBV6-1 and TRBJ2-2; D unclear. V lost 2 bases, J lost 2 bases, and 15 bases lay in between. The CDR3 loop spans 17 amino acids. The germline gives CDR1 MNHNS, CDR2 SASEGT.